Below are 12 T cell receptor beta chains sequenced from a single sample in a study of low-dose radiotherapy and immunotherapy resistance in tumors. TCR amplification ran roughly 21 PCR cycles using constant-region and V-primer adapter primers. Each CDR3 protein is one row after TCRdb ran MiXCR on the reads. The repertoire includes roughly 48,000 distinct CDR3 sequences, around a third of them detected once, and 7% to 10% sits in the top ten. Time point in this sample: after trial treatment. As to treatment: LDRT plus nivolumab, ipilimumab, low-dose cyclophosphamide and aspirin (RACIN trial). This sample comprised PBMCs, obtained after low-dose radiotherapy plus immunotherapy. The receptor set was obtained from a male donor with rectosigmoid adenocarcinoma.

This clonotype came up once. The chain recombines TRBV5-4 with TRBJ1-4; the D gene is possibly TRBD1 (5 bases). V gave up 3 bases and J gave up 4 bases, with 7 bases separating them. The CDR3 extends over 13 amino acids. The V gene's germline CDR1 is SGHNT and CDR2 YYREEE (reference sequence). The CDR3 sequence: CASSSGGNEKLFF. The CDR3 DNA follows: TGTGCCAGCAGCTCCGGGGGTAATGAAAAACTGTTTTTT.

The J gene is TRBJ1-6, the V gene TRBV7-2; the D is unclear. The CDR3 is 15 residues long. The germline gives CDR1 SGHTA, CDR2 FQGNSA. V was trimmed by 1 base and J by 6 bases, leaving 10 bases between them. The CDR3 is CASSLVGGLNSPLHF. The CDR3 DNA sequence: TGTGCCAGCAGCTTAGTGGGTGGCCTTAATTCACCCCTCCACTTT.

This clonotype was picked up many times. This chain links TRBV7-2 with TRBJ2-7, with 7 positions matching TRBD1. CDR3 length: 14 residues. The junction had 10 bases not matched to a gene; V was cut back by 5 bases and J by 6 bases. From germline, CDR1 is SGHTA and CDR2 FQGNSA. DNA of the CDR3: TGTGCCAGCAGCCCTAGACAGGGTGGATTCGAGCAGTACTTC. Translation: CASSPRQGGFEQYF.

With regard to this clonotype: The DNA is omitted, as the CDR3 cannot be located on it reliably, and the CDR3 follows TCRdb's listing. CDR3 amino acids: CASEEAGELFFFF. The chain combines TRBV5-1 with TRBJ2-2; TRBD1, the D gene given by the table, was not confirmed from the DNA. The CDR3 adds up to 13 amino acids, both ends counted. Germline V CDR1 and CDR2: SGHRS, YFSETQ.

This clonotype appeared many times. A read error may account for a junction end that differs from germline. The V gene is TRBV11-2, the J gene TRBJ1-5, with D unclear. This CDR3 contains 15 residues. The germline V gene has CDR1 SGHAT and CDR2 FQNNGV. The CDR3: CASSLAGYSNQPQHF. CDR3 in DNA: TGCGCCAGCAGCTTGGCGGGTTATAGCAATCAGCCCCAGCATTTT.

The V call is TRBV23-1, the J call TRBJ1-5, with D perhaps TRBD1 (6 bases). TRBV23-1 is flagged as an ORF with uncertain function. CDR3 size: 16 residues. Trimming stripped 0 bases from V and 1 base from J, with 10 bases between. The CDR3 reads CASSQSRQGSNQPQHF. For the CDR3, the DNA is TGCGCCAGCAGTCAATCGAGGCAGGGGAGCAATCAGCCCCAGCATTTT.

This clonotype was picked up a small number of times. A read error is the likely source, as a far larger clone sits one nucleotide away. V is TRBV28 and J is TRBJ2-7; 9 nucleotides line up with TRBD1. Germline V lookup: CDR1 MDHEN, CDR2 SYDVKM. The CDR3 extends over 13 amino acids. V lost 11 bases to trimming and J lost 7 bases; unmatched junction nucleotides: 12. The CDR3 is CAGKQGASNEQYF. DNA for the CDR3: TGTGCCGGCAAACAGGGGGCTAGCAATGAGCAGTACTTC.

This clonotype was observed many times. The chain recombines TRBV20-1 with TRBJ1-5; tentative D call: TRBD1 (6 bases). Trimming pared 4 bases from V and 6 bases from J, leaving 13 bases between. CDR1 and CDR2 (germline): DFQATT, SNEGSKA (reference sequence). The CDR3 extends over 13 amino acids. CDR3 coding DNA: TGCAGTGCTACCACAGGGTCTGGTCAGCCCCAGCATTTT. Amino acids: CSATTGSGQPQHF.

This clonotype occurred many times. The chain combines TRBV4-1 with TRBJ1-5, with D unresolved. V shed 0 bases and J shed 2 bases, with 17 bases lying between them. CDR3 length: 18 residues. The germline V gene encodes CDR1 MGHRA and CDR2 YSYEKL. CDR3 DNA sequence: TGCGCCAGCAGCCAAGAGAGGACGGTACCGCCTTGCAATCAGCCCCAGCATTTT. It encodes CASSQERTVPPCNQPQHF.

In its sample, this clonotype was seen many times. The rearrangement joins TRBV6-5 to TRBJ2-5; D unclear. The CDR3 is made up of 16 amino acids. Deletions cut 2 bases from V and 2 bases from J, with 15 bases between. CDR1 is MNHEY and CDR2 is SVGAGI in the germline V gene. CDR3 DNA sequence: TGTGCCAGCAGTTACCTCAGCCGGACCAGTCAAGAGACCCAGTACTTC. Its protein is CASSYLSRTSQETQYF.

This clonotype was seen ten or more times. This rearrangement joins TRBV4-2 to TRBJ2-3; D gene uncertain. Trimming stripped 0 bases from V and 0 bases from J, with 7 bases between. This CDR3 contains 15 residues. The germline CDR1 and CDR2 sequences are LGHNA and YNFKEQ. CDR3 DNA: TGTGCCAGCAGCCAAGATCAGGCTAGCACAGATACGCAGTATTTT. Translating it yields CASSQDQASTDTQYF.

Many counts were recorded for this clonotype. CDR3 region: CASTLGGDNQPQHF. The DNA of the CDR3 is TGTGCCAGCACTCTAGGGGGGGACAATCAGCCCCAGCATTTT. The chain carries TRBV7-9 and TRBJ1-5; perhaps TRBD1 as D (6 bases). Germline CDR1 is SEHNR and CDR2 is FQNEAQ (reference sequence). The CDR3 totals 14 residues. Trimming pared 7 bases from V and 3 bases from J, leaving 13 bases between.